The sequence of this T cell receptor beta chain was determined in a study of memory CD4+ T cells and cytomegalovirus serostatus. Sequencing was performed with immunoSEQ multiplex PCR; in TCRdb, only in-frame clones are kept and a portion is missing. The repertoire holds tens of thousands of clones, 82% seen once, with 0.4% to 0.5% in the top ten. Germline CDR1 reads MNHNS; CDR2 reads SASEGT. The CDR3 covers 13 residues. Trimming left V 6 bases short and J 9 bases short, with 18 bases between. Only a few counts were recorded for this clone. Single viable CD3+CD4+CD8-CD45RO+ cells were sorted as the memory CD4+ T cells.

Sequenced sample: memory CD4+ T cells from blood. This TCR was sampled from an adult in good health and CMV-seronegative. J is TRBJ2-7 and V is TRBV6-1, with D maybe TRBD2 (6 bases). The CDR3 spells CASRLQDPGRQYF. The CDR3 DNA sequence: TGTGCCAGCAGACTACAGGACCCCGGGAGGCAGTACTTC.